Below, one T cell receptor beta chain is given with its context. What this receptor recognizes is not known. Per-base quality was not reported, and no clone a single base away is much larger than it. In total, about 650 healthy bone marrow donors made up the cohort. All cohort members were sampled while nominally healthy, although unrecorded immune exposures were likely present. The donor was CMV seronegative and belonged to the group of 352 seronegative cohort members. A peripheral blood sample was provided by each donor, and peripheral blood mononuclear cells were used for TCR beta sequencing. The Qiagen DNeasy Blood Extraction Kit was used to extract genomic DNA from the blood cell samples. Library preparation employed the immunoSEQ multiplex PCR assay. A mixture of 60 forward primers for TCR Vbeta segments and 13 reverse primers for TCR Jbeta segments was used in the multiplex PCR. A multiplex PCR assay on genomic DNA amplified the CDR3 region of rearranged TCR beta genes. The amplified TCR beta libraries were sequenced on the Illumina HiSeq System as 87-base-pair reads. As for the original processing: A later analysis tallied roughly 78 million unique TCR beta chains across the 650 to 750 repertoires, and around 10 million of those chains were shared by two or more donors. To remove PCR and sequencing errors, raw reads were error-corrected and collapsed into unique sequences using a nearest-neighbor algorithm that merged closely related sequences. To assign V, D and J gene segments, CDR3 sequences were aligned to IMGT reference sequences. For a sequence to be retained, a match of at least six nucleotides was required to both a V gene segment and a J gene segment. Rearrangements were classified as productive when the CDR3 lacked stop codons and remained in frame with V and J, and all other rearrangements were classified as non-productive. CDR3 was defined by IMGT convention, running from the second conserved V-encoded cysteine to the conserved J-encoded phenylalanine. The earlier analysis of a few hundred of the donors excluded any sequence lacking an unambiguous match to a single V gene segment. An earlier analysis of a few hundred of the donors called V segments functional above 56.7% productive rearrangements and segregating when the between-donor standard deviation exceeded 5%. A statistical classification framework was developed to diagnose cytomegalovirus status using the catalog of TCR beta chain sequences. V and J gene assignment, in a later analysis, came from comparing TCR nucleotide sequences with IMGT/GENE-DB human TR gene sequences. Using the TCRdist pipeline, a later analysis assigned CDR3 sequences along with most-parsimonious VDJ recombination scenarios. In a later analysis, every TCR beta chain was defined by the combination of its CDR3 amino acid sequence and its V-gene family, and reads without a unique V-gene family were dropped. In a later analysis, 550 to 650 highly shared, low-generation-probability nucleotide sequences were removed to address suspected cross-contamination and a sequencing artifact. For each public chain, a later analysis derived a clonal expansion index from normalized ranks of inferred template counts within each repertoire. Generation probabilities in a later analysis came from a VDJ recombination model fitted to out-of-frame rearrangements, and those results were checked against IGoR. In a later analysis, hypergeometric tests were used to score TCR-TCR, TCR-HLA and TCR-CMV co-occurrence, with a repertoire-size bias correction applied to TCR pairs. In a later analysis, false discovery rates were estimated by permuting HLA or CMV assignments 20 times. In a later analysis, co-occurring TCRs were grouped using DBSCAN, and TCRdist sequence similarity was added for clustering within HLA-allele-positive subsets. For co-occurrence clustering, repertoires with fewer than 30,000 or more than 120,000 public chains were excluded, along with four or five repertoires with anomalous nucleotide sharing. The source is immuneACCESS, and TCRdb retained only in-frame sequences with V and J called. Part of the clones is not carried over; for the studies checked, unresolved V genes explain less than half of this, and the remainder is unexplained. That table gives V, J and clone size, and the DNA gave D and trimming. This sample has about 98,000 clones in its table, and about two thirds of those were observed once. The ten largest make up 2% to 3% of the sample.

Spanning cysteine to phenylalanine, the CDR3 consists of 13 amino acids. The DNA shown is the 39-base CDR3, in frame from base 1. Clipping removes 6 bases from V and 3 bases from J, with 4 as the unmatched junction base count. CDR1 is given as MDHEN and CDR2 as SYDVKM, both from the germline V gene. This sample was taken from a study of cytomegalovirus exposure and HLA in healthy donors (TCRdb year 2017). In terms of the full investigation: In an earlier analysis of under 750 of the donors, 276 Gb of sequence data and 100 million or so unique TCR beta sequences from about 190 million T cells were reported. An early release covering over 500 HLA-typed donors comprised roughly 300 gigabases of sequencing data and about 90 million unique TCR sequences. Of the roughly 400 genotyped donors, approximately 82% fell in the genetic ancestry cluster associated with self-reported Caucasian donors. The aim of the study was to test whether cataloging public T cell receptors could identify signatures of past pathogen exposure. The study profiled the T cell repertoires of under 850 subjects by immunosequencing and related them to cytomegalovirus serostatus. In addition to the first cohort of 650 to 800 subjects, a separate validation cohort of under 150 different subjects was used. To predict cytomegalovirus infection status, the study combined high-throughput TCR immunosequencing, statistical association of individual TCRs with disease status, and machine learning. A later analysis re-examined previously published TCR beta repertoires from about 700 donors and added high-resolution HLA genotyping to investigate patterns of TCR occurrence. The later analysis used no new phenotypic data to find candidate immune exposures, relying instead on TCR beta sequences and their occurrence across donors. In an earlier analysis of 587 of the donors, high-throughput TCR beta sequencing was used to judge whether each TCR beta V gene segment behaved as functional or pseudogenic. Donor age, sex, ethnicity and CMV serostatus were compiled alongside the repertoire data. A later genetic analysis used genome-wide SNP genotypes for about 60% of the roughly 700 donors, treating that subset as a discovery cohort. Every discovery cohort repertoire had been produced on one sequencing platform. HLA typing covered class I and class II loci at four-digit resolution. Typing coverage differed by locus: A, B, C, DRB1 and DQB1 were typed in about 620-640 donors, DQA1 in roughly 500, DPA1 in some 600, and DPB1 in 400 to 480. Five DR-DQ haplotypes were treated as single units for association and clustering because of strong linkage in the cohort. Among roughly 400 genotyped donors of the cohort, an average of approximately 220,000 unique TCR beta nucleotide sequences was sequenced per donor, of which approximately 19% were non-productive.

Overall results and qualifications from the work: Most TCR sequences were seen in very few donors, while some public TCRs were found in many individuals. The presence/absence analyses assumed that sequencing depth was roughly uniform across donors, and that assumption may not be true. An earlier analysis of some 560 of the donors showed that most TCR beta V segments appeared in productive rearrangements either about 87% or about 30% of the time, which broadly matched IMGT annotations. Only TCR beta chains were sequenced in this cohort, and the absence of alpha or paired-chain data limited detectable features. In the study, 164 TCR beta chains were listed as associated with cytomegalovirus. A later analysis found that most CMV-associated TCR beta chains appeared HLA-restricted, with HLA associations seemingly driven largely by CMV exposure. Three of the identified cytomegalovirus-associated TCR beta chains were confirmed in vitro to be specific for cytomegalovirus antigens. The classifier was reported to diagnose cytomegalovirus status with high specificity and sensitivity in both the original cohort and the validation cohort. The only immune exposure information available for the cohort was CMV serostatus. A further reported finding was that TCR beta sequences accurately predicted the HLA-A and HLA-B alleles for most subjects in the first cohort. A later analysis reported that several top co-occurrence clusters appeared linked to parvovirus B19, influenza, CMV and Epstein-Barr virus. V-gene and J-gene trimming of TCR beta chains was associated with a missense DCLRE1C variant in a later genetic analysis, and the association was replicated in an independent cohort. Compared with equally common non-associated chains, HLA-associated TCR beta chains in a later analysis were more clonally expanded and had lower generation probabilities. Some IMGT-functional V segments, including TRBV6-2 and TRBV6-3, could not be distinguished by the 87-base-pair reads and were therefore excluded. The earlier analysis of about 600 of the donors excluded some 15 rarely observed V segments, including chromosome 9 orphons, because counts were too low. Because HLA typing was missing for some donors at each locus, association tests included only the typed subset. According to a later genetic analysis, donors in an Asian-associated ancestry cluster had fewer N-insertions in productive TCRs than the approximately 610-donor mean. Correlated functional status among segregating V segments might be attributable to linkage disequilibrium, but an unknown experimental factor could not be ruled out. According to the authors, the approach could potentially be generalized to other disease states and immunological phenotypes. At a false discovery rate of 0.05, a later analysis linked 15,000 to 20,000 TCR beta sequences to specific HLA alleles. When HLA alleles, especially DR and DQ, strongly co-occurred, attributing TCR associations to individual alleles was difficult. According to a later analysis, TCR association rates differed among HLA loci, with DRB1 alleles showing the most associated TCRs and HLA-C alleles showing the fewest. A cluster of highly shared sequence variants was judged likely to be a technical artifact of the sequencing pipeline.

Sequenced: PBMCs. The sequence joins TRBV28 to TRBJ2-7; 8 bases in the middle match TRBD2. The origin of this receptor is a man aged 50 to 59 in good health and CMV-seronegative. At the DNA level, the sequence is TGTGCCAGCAGCGGGCGGGGGGTCTACGAGCAGTACTTC. The translation is CASSGRGVYEQYF.